A single sample is the source of the 31 T cell receptor beta chains below, sequenced in a study of T cell clonality in common variable immunodeficiency. Measured with immunoSEQ multiplex PCR; TCRdb has only the in-frame clones, and not every one. Recorded here are about 64,000 clones, none singletons. The sample consisted of peripheral blood mononuclear cells. Source of these receptors: a person between 18 and 75 years old in good health.

The table lists this clone with many counts. Read data end 3 residues before the CDR3 end; the end is taken from the germline J gene. The chain carries TRBV7-9 and TRBJ1-2; no reliable D call. Trimming left V 5 bases short and J 3 bases short, with 13 bases between. Per the germline V gene, CDR1 is SEHNR and CDR2 is FQNEAQ (reference sequence). This CDR3 has 14 residues. The CDR3 spells CASSTREVDYGYTF. CDR3 DNA (partial): TGTGCCAGCAGCACTAGGGAGGTCGACTATGGC.

Ten or more counts support this clone. The CDR3 end is not reached by the read, which stops 3 residues before it; the germline J gene fills it in. The rearrangement links TRBV29-1 to TRBJ2-7; 8 bases map to TRBD1. Trimming cost V 4 bases and J 6 bases; bases outside gene matches: 5. CDR1 is SQVTM, CDR2 ANQGSEA, per germline. CDR3 length: 12 amino acids. The CDR3 DNA, read in part, is TGCAGCGTTGGGACAGGGAACGGCGAG. The encoded protein is CSVGTGNGE. The whole CDR3 sequence is CSVGTGNGEQYF.

This clone was seen many times. The read terminates 3 residues ahead of where the CDR3 ends, so the germline J gene completes it. V and J are TRBV20-1 and TRBJ1-5, with 7 bases matching TRBD1. Looked up from germline, CDR1 is DFQATT and CDR2 is SNEGSKA (reference sequence). The CDR3 spans 14 residues. The CDR3: CSAAQGRGVIPQHF. CDR3 DNA (partial): TGCAGTGCGGCACAGGGGCGGGGGGTAATTCCC.

This clone was recorded many times. The read ends 3 residues shy of where the CDR3 ends; the end is completed using the germline J gene. The gene calls are TRBV19 and TRBJ1-1; D gene uncertain. V lost 2 bases to trimming and J lost 0 bases, with 10 bases between them. This CDR3 has 15 amino acids. Looked up from germline, CDR1 is LNHDA and CDR2 is SQIVND (reference sequence). The CDR3 DNA, read in part, is TGTGCCAGTAGTATACGCGGAATCATGAACACTGAA. This translates into CASSIRGIMNTE. The complete CDR3 sequence is CASSIRGIMNTEAFF.

This clone was picked up many times. Coverage ceases 3 residues before the CDR3 finishes, and the germline J gene fills in the end. The chain carries TRBV19 and TRBJ2-2; perhaps TRBD2 as D (5 bases). V lost 7 bases, J lost 3 bases, and 12 bases lay in between. The CDR3 extends over 14 amino acids. CDR1 LNHDA and CDR2 SQIVND come from the germline V gene (reference sequence). The DNA read from the CDR3 is TGTGCCAGTAAAAGGCAGGAGGACACCGGGGAG. Its translation is CASKRQEDTGE. Given in full, the CDR3 is CASKRQEDTGELFF. The variable domain in full, with the rest retrieved from reference TRBV19 and TRBJ2-2, is DGGITQSPKYLFRKEGQNVTLSCEQNLNHDAMYWYRQDPGQGLRLIYYSQIVNDFQKGDIAEGYSVSREKKESFPLTVTSAQKNPTAFYLCASKRQEDTGELFFGEGSRLTVL.

This clone came up many times. Sequencing ends 3 residues short of the CDR3 end; the germline J gene provides the rest. V gene TRBV12-3 or TRBV12-4 combines with J gene TRBJ2-1; TRBD2 matches 9 bases. Trimming cost V 1 base and J 7 bases; bases outside gene matches: 11. CDR3 size: 17 residues. The CDR3 reads CASSLEKWHAGGNEQFF. The CDR3 bases that were read are TGTGCCAGCAGTTTAGAGAAATGGCACGCGGGGGGGAATGAG.

This clone appeared many times. CDR3 loop: CASTPWGGAGTGELFF. CDR3 DNA, as far as it was read: TGTGCCAGTACTCCCTGGGGGGGGGCCGGCACCGGGGAG. V is TRBV19 and J is TRBJ2-2, with TRBD2 as a possible D gene (7 bases). The read ends 3 residues early relative to the CDR3; the germline J gene fills the gap. V lost 7 bases to trimming and J lost 4 bases, with 19 bases between them. CDR1 is LNHDA, CDR2 SQIVND, per germline (reference sequence). This CDR3 contains 16 residues.

This clone came up many times. The read stops 3 residues short of the end of the CDR3; the missing end is completed from the germline J gene. V gene TRBV20-1 combines with J gene TRBJ1-2; TRBD1 agrees at 7 bases. J lost 7 bases, V lost 5 bases, and 16 bases had no gene match. This CDR3 region has 15 residues. In germline, CDR1 is DFQATT, CDR2 SNEGSKA (reference sequence). The CDR3 DNA, read in part, is TGCAGTGCTGCCCCGGACAGGCTCGTTACAGGTGGC. Translated, it gives CSAAPDRLVTGG. The whole CDR3 sequence reads CSAAPDRLVTGGYTF.

Ten or more counts support this clone. The CDR3 end lies 3 residues beyond the end of the read and is filled in from the germline J gene. The chain links TRBV13 to TRBJ1-6; 7 nucleotides align to TRBD1. Trimming took 3 bases from V and 0 from J; bases not matched to a gene: 2. This CDR3 has 16 residues. Germline V gene sequence: CDR1 PRHDT, CDR2 FYEKMQ (reference sequence). The covered CDR3 bases are TGTGCCAGCAGCTTTACAGGGGCCTCCTATAATTCACCC. Protein product: CASSFTGASYNSP. The full CDR3 sequence reads CASSFTGASYNSPLHF.

This clone was seen ten or more times. The sequence runs out 3 residues before the end of the CDR3; the remainder is reconstructed from the germline J gene. This chain links TRBV5-1 with TRBJ1-4; possibly TRBD1 for D (5 bases). The CDR3 is made up of 14 amino acids. Germline V lookup: CDR1 SGHRS, CDR2 YFSETQ. V was pared by 4 bases and J by 8 bases, with 15 bases between. The CDR3 reads CASSGQGDAEKLFF. CDR3 bases read: TGCGCCAGCAGCGGGCAGGGAGATGCCGAAAAA.

This clone was seen ten or more times. The CDR3 is cut off 3 residues early in the read; its end comes from the germline J gene. The chain has TRBV19 and TRBJ1-5; weak D call: TRBD1 (5 bases). The CDR3 runs to 14 residues. V dropped 3 bases and J dropped 4 bases, with 10 bases sitting between them. CDR1 is LNHDA, CDR2 SQIVND, per germline (reference sequence). Partial CDR3 DNA: TGTGCCAGTAGTATCGCAGGGATAAATCAGCCC. Residues: CASSIAGINQP. The entire CDR3 protein reads CASSIAGINQPQHF.

This clone was counted ten times or more. CDR3 DNA, as far as it was read: TGCAGTGCTAGAGGTTTGACTAGCGAAAAACGAGCCTACGAG. This gives the protein CSARGLTSEKRAYE. The CDR3 as a whole reads CSARGLTSEKRAYEQYF. The rearrangement joins TRBV20-1 to TRBJ2-7, with 8 bases fitting TRBD2. The observed sequence ends 3 residues before the CDR3 terminus, with the missing tail filled in from the germline J gene. The CDR3 totals 17 residues. Germline V gene lookup returns CDR1 DFQATT and CDR2 SNEGSKA (reference sequence). The trim removed 1 base at V and 2 bases at J, leaving 13 bases unmatched.

The table lists this clone with many counts. With the read ending 3 residues before the CDR3 end, the germline J gene is used to fill in that end. The chain carries TRBV5-4 and TRBJ2-1; D ambiguous. Trimming removed 0 bases at V and 8 bases at J, with 9 bases between. The CDR3 covers 13 residues. Germline V gives CDR1 SGHNT, CDR2 YYREEE (reference sequence). Incomplete CDR3 DNA: TGTGCCAGCAGCTTGGTAGATTCCTATGAG. Translated, it gives CASSLVDSYE. The complete CDR3 reads CASSLVDSYEQFF.

This clone was counted at least ten times. The CDR3 is cut off 3 residues early in the read; its end comes from the germline J gene. The chain is built from TRBV12-5 and TRBJ1-1; maybe TRBD1 (6 bases). V lost 3 bases, J lost 4 bases, and 15 bases lay in between. In germline, CDR1 is LGHNT, CDR2 FRNRAP. CDR3 length equals 15 residues. Partial CDR3 DNA: TGTGCTAGTGGTTTTGAGACCAGGGGCGGCACTGAA. This sequence encodes CASGFETRGGTE. The entire CDR3 is CASGFETRGGTEAFF.

This clone was counted many times. CDR3 DNA (partial): TGTGCCAGCAGCTTAGAGAGGGGTACGAACACCGGGGAG. Translating gives CASSLERGTNTGE. The entire CDR3 sequence reads CASSLERGTNTGELFF. The rearrangement joins TRBV7-3 to TRBJ2-2, with D perhaps given as TRBD1 or TRBD2 (5 bases each). The read terminates 3 residues ahead of where the CDR3 ends, so the germline J gene completes it. The germline V gene encodes CDR1 SGHTA and CDR2 FQGTGA. The ends were cut back, 2 bases at V and 0 bases at J, with 10 bases in the middle. CDR3 length: 16 amino acids.

This clone was seen at least ten times. The CDR3 end lies 3 residues beyond the end of the read and is filled in from the germline J gene. The chain combines TRBV20-1 with TRBJ1-6; 9 bases line up with TRBD1. This CDR3 region has 16 residues. CDR1 DFQATT and CDR2 SNEGSKA come from the germline V gene (reference sequence). The ends lost 5 bases at V and 7 bases at J; junction bases unmatched: 12. The part of the CDR3 DNA that was read is TGCAGTGCTGAGACCGGGACAGGGAGGAGGAATTCACCC. Translating gives CSAETGTGRRNSP. The whole CDR3 protein reads CSAETGTGRRNSPLHF.

This clone showed up many times. The DNA ends 3 residues before the CDR3 does, and the rest of the CDR3 is filled in from the germline J gene. This sequence joins TRBV7-9 and TRBJ2-1; tentatively, D is TRBD1 (6 bases). V was clipped by 5 bases and J by 6 bases, with 17 bases between them. The CDR3 is 15 residues long. The germline CDR1 and CDR2 sequences are SEHNR and FQNEAQ (reference sequence). This CDR3 reads CASSQIIQGPNEQFF. Partial CDR3 DNA: TGTGCCAGCAGCCAAATCATACAGGGCCCCAATGAG.

The table lists this clone with many counts. The read comes to an end 3 residues before the CDR3 does, leaving the germline J gene to fill in the end. V gene TRBV12-3 or TRBV12-4 combines with J gene TRBJ2-7; D uncertain. V was shortened by 3 bases and J by 4 bases, with 10 bases between the two germline ends. CDR3 length: 13 residues. The CDR3 bases that were read are TGTGCCAGCAGTTTCCCGCCAGTTTACGAG. It is translated as CASSFPPVYE. The CDR3 reads in full as CASSFPPVYEQYF.

This clone has a count of ten or more. CDR3 residues: CASSLAEIAVYNEQFF. Incomplete CDR3 DNA: TGCGCCAGCAGCTTGGCCGAAATAGCGGTGTACAATGAG. The rearrangement links TRBV5-1 to TRBJ2-1; D perhaps matches TRBD2 (6 bases). Read sequence stops 3 residues before the CDR3 end, and the germline J gene provides the missing end. Germline V lookup: CDR1 SGHRS, CDR2 YFSETQ. Trimming removed 0 bases from V and 4 bases from J, with 14 bases in between. The CDR3 contains 16 residues.

There are many counts of this clone. The read stops 3 residues short of the end of the CDR3; the missing end is completed from the germline J gene. The chain is built from TRBV20-1 and TRBJ1-1; TRBD1 aligns across 8 bases. The germline gives CDR1 DFQATT, CDR2 SNEGSKA (reference sequence). Trimming took 6 bases from V and 0 from J; bases not matched to a gene: 6. This CDR3 has 14 amino acids. CDR3 sequence: CSAKRGQVNTEAFF. The DNA read from the CDR3 is TGCAGTGCAAAGAGGGGACAGGTGAACACTGAA.

The table lists this clone with many counts. Read coverage stops 3 residues before the CDR3 terminus; the germline J gene supplies the remainder. The V and J genes are TRBV19 and TRBJ2-7; TRBD1 might be the D (7 bases). The CDR3 consists of 15 residues. Germline assignment: CDR1 LNHDA and CDR2 SQIVND (reference sequence). Trimming took off 3 bases at V and 4 bases at J, with 16 bases between the two ends. CDR3 loop: CASSMSQGGPYEQYF. The sequenced CDR3 bases are TGTGCCAGTAGTATGTCGCAGGGGGGCCCTTACGAG.

A few counts support this clone. The read terminates 3 residues before the CDR3 end, so the remaining end is supplied by the germline J gene. This sequence joins TRBV25-1 and TRBJ1-5; D uncertain. Germline lookup yields CDR1 MGHDK and CDR2 SYGVNS. V was clipped by 5 bases and J by 0 bases, with 11 bases between them. CDR3 size: 15 residues. CDR3 DNA, as far as it was read: TGTGCCAGCAGTCAAGATCCAGATAGCAATCAGCCC. Amino acids: CASSQDPDSNQP. From start to end, the CDR3 is CASSQDPDSNQPQHF. The variable domain in full, with the rest retrieved from reference TRBV25-1 and TRBJ1-5, is EADIYQTPRYLVIGTGKKITLECSQTMGHDKMYWYQQDPGMELHLIHYSYGVNSTEKGDLSSESTVSRIRTEHFPLTLESARPSHTSQYLCASSQDPDSNQPQHFGDGTRLSIL.

This clone was found many times. This chain's CDR3 is CASSLPRDTQYF. The sequenced CDR3 bases are TGTGCCAGCAGTCTCCCAAGGGATACG. This chain joins TRBV12-3 or TRBV12-4 and TRBJ2-3; D is uncertain. The read ends 3 residues shy of where the CDR3 ends; the end is completed using the germline J gene. V shed 5 bases and J shed 6 bases, with 9 bases lying between them. CDR3 length equals 12 residues.

This clone was seen ten or more times. Read coverage stops 3 residues before the CDR3 terminus; the germline J gene supplies the remainder. The rearrangement uses TRBV11-2 and TRBJ1-2; 12 positions agree with TRBD1. CDR1 is SGHAT, CDR2 FQNNGV, per germline. The CDR3 covers 14 residues. Trimming cost V 4 bases and J 7 bases; bases outside gene matches: 4. The part of the CDR3 DNA that was read is TGTGCCAGCAGCTGGGGACAGGGGGCCGGTGGC. Translated, it gives CASSWGQGAGG. The whole CDR3 protein is CASSWGQGAGGYTF.

Many counts were recorded for this clone. The read comes to an end 3 residues before the CDR3 does, leaving the germline J gene to fill in the end. The rearrangement joins TRBV10-2 to TRBJ2-5; D call uncertain. Per the germline V gene, CDR1 is WSHSY and CDR2 is SAAADI. CDR3 size: 13 residues. Between the trimmed V and J ends, which lost 6 bases and 3 bases, there was a span of 11 bases. CDR3 sequence reads: CASRGPVEETQYF. The part of the CDR3 DNA that was read is TGCGCCAGCAGAGGCCCAGTGGAAGAGACC.

The sample holds many counts of this clone. With the read ending 3 residues before the CDR3 end, the germline J gene is used to fill in that end. This chain links TRBV30 with TRBJ1-5, with a possible D match to TRBD1 (5 bases). There are 15 residues in the CDR3. Germline V gene sequence: CDR1 GTSNPN, CDR2 SVGIG (reference sequence). Trimming stripped 3 bases from V and 0 bases from J, with 12 bases between. The CDR3 loop is CAWSPGLVSNQPQHF. Incomplete CDR3 DNA: TGTGCCTGGAGCCCGGGACTTGTTAGCAATCAGCCC.

This clone was detected ten times or more. The CDR3 sequence is CASSLSPTSYEQFF. The part of the CDR3 DNA that was read is TGTGCCAGCAGCTTATCTCCGACTAGCTATGAG. The J gene is TRBJ2-1, the V gene TRBV7-3; 7 nucleotides line up with TRBD2. The read falls 3 residues short of the CDR3 end, and the missing part is taken from the germline J gene. Germline assignment: CDR1 SGHTA and CDR2 FQGTGA. The CDR3 consists of 14 residues. With V trimmed by 2 bases and J by 8 bases, 6 bases remained unmatched.

This clone was observed many times. The sequence runs out 3 residues before the end of the CDR3; the remainder is reconstructed from the germline J gene. J is TRBJ2-7 and V is TRBV18; no reliable D call. Germline-derived CDR1 and CDR2 are KGHSH and LQKENI. This CDR3 is 14 amino acids long. The ends were cut back, 3 bases at V and 2 bases at J, with 11 bases in the middle. This CDR3 is CASSPGQQAYEQYF. Partial CDR3 DNA: TGTGCCAGCTCACCGGGCCAGCAAGCCTACGAG.

This clone showed up many times. The observed sequence ends 3 residues before the CDR3 terminus, with the missing tail filled in from the germline J gene. This sequence joins TRBV11-2 and TRBJ2-7; D is possibly TRBD2 (6 bases). The V gene's germline CDR1 is SGHAT and CDR2 FQNNGV. The V gene lost 1 base and the J gene lost 5 bases, with 15 bases spanning the gap. The CDR3 sequence is 15 residues long. The sequenced CDR3 bases are TGTGCCAGCAGCTTAGGGGCAGGCCGGAGGGACGAG. This translates into CASSLGAGRRDE. The entire CDR3 protein is CASSLGAGRRDEQYF.

This clone was detected many times. The DNA ends 3 residues before the CDR3 does, and the rest of the CDR3 is filled in from the germline J gene. The chain combines TRBV19 with TRBJ2-7; D not certain. With 5 bases removed from V and 3 bases from J, the gap between germline ends came to 11 bases. CDR1 is LNHDA and CDR2 is SQIVND in the germline V gene (reference sequence). The CDR3 runs 13 residues. The CDR3 bases that were read are TGTGCCAGTAGTCCCGCCGGGTACTACGAG. It encodes CASSPAGYYE. The CDR3 reads in full as CASSPAGYYEQYF.

This clone came up many times. Read coverage stops 3 residues before the CDR3 terminus; the germline J gene supplies the remainder. This chain uses TRBV5-1 with TRBJ1-2, with TRBD1 as a possible D gene (6 bases). Looked up from germline, CDR1 is SGHRS and CDR2 is YFSETQ. There are 17 residues in the CDR3. V lost 0 bases and J lost 2, with 17 bases in between. Here the CDR3 reads CASSLGQEGGANYGYTF. The part of the CDR3 DNA that was read is TGCGCCAGCAGCTTGGGTCAGGAAGGGGGAGCAAACTATGGC.